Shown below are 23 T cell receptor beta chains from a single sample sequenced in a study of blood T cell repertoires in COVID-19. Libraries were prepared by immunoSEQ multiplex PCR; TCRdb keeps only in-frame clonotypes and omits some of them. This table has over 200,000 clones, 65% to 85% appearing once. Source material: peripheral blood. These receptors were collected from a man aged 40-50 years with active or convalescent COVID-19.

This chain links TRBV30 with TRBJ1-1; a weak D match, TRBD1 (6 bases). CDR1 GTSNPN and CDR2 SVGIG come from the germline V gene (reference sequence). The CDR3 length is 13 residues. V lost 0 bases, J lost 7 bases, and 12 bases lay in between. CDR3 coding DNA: TGTGCCTGGAGTGTAATTAGGGGGGGTGAAGCTTTCTTT. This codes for CAWSVIRGGEAFF.

The CDR3 sequence is CASSLGGGGLGNSPLHF. For the CDR3, the DNA is TGTGCCAGCAGCTTAGGGGGCGGGGGCTTGGGTAATTCACCCCTCCACTTT. The chain combines TRBV11-2 with TRBJ1-6; a weak D match, TRBD1 (6 bases). This CDR3 has 17 amino acids. The germline V gene encodes CDR1 SGHAT and CDR2 FQNNGV. Trimming took 1 base from V and 6 from J, leaving 16 bases between them.

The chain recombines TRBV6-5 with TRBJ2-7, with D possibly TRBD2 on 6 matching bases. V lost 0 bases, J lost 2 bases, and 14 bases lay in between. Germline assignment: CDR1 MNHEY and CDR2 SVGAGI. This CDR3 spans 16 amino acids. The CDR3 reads CASSYSSSGDTYEQYF. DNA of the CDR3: TGTGCCAGCAGTTACTCGTCGTCGGGAGACACCTACGAGCAGTACTTC.

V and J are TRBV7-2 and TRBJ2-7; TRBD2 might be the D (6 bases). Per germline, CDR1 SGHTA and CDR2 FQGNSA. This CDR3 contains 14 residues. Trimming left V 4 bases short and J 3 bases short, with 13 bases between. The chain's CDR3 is CASSSSRGGYEQYF. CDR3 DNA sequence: TGTGCCAGCAGCTCATCGAGGGGAGGCTACGAGCAGTACTTC. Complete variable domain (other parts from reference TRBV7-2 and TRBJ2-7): GAGVSQSPSNKVTEKGKDVELRCDPISGHTALYWYRQSLGQGLEFLIYFQGNSAPDKSGLPSDRFSAERTGGSVSTLTIQRTQQEDSAVYLCASSSSRGGYEQYFGPGTRLTVT.

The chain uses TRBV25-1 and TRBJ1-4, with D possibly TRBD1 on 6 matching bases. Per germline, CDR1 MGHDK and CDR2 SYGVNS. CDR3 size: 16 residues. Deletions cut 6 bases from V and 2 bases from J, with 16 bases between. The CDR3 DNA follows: TGTGCCAGCAGCCGACAGGTCGCGTTTACTAATGAAAAACTGTTTTTT. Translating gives CASSRQVAFTNEKLFF.

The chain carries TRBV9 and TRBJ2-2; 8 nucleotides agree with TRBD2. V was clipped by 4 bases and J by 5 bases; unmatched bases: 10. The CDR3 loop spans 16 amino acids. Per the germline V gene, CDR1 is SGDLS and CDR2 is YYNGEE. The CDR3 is CASSPRSGLGTGELFF. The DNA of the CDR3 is TGTGCCAGCAGCCCGCGCTCGGGACTAGGAACCGGGGAGCTGTTTTTT.

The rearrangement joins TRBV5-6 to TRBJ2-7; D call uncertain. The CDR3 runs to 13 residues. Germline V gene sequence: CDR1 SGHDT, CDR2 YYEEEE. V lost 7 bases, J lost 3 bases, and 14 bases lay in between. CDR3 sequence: CASAKERGYEQYF. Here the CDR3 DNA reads TGTGCCAGCGCCAAAGAGAGAGGCTACGAGCAGTACTTC.

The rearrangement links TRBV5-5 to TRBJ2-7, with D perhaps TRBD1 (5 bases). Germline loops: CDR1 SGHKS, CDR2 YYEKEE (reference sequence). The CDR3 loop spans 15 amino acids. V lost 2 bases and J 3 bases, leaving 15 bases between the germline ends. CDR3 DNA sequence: TGTGCCAGCAGCTTCGGTAGCCAGGGCAGCTACGAGCAGTACTTC. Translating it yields CASSFGSQGSYEQYF.

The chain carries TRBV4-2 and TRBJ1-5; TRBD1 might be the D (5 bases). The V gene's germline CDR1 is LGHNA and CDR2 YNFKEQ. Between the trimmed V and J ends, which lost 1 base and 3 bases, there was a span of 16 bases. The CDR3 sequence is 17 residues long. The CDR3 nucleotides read TGTGCCAGCAGCCAAGGGGGATGGGGGGGGATCAATCAGCCCCAGCATTTT. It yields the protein CASSQGGWGGINQPQHF.

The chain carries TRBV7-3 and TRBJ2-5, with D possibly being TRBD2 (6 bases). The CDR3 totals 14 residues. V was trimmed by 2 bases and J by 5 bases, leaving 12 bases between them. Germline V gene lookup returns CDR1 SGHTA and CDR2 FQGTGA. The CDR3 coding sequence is TGTGCCAGCAGCTTACAGGGAGGTGATGAGACCCAGTACTTC. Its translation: CASSLQGGDETQYF.

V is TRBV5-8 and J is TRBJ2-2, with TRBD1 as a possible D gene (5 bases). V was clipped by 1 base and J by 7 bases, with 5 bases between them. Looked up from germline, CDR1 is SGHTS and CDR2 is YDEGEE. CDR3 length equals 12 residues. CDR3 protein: CASSLTGGELFF. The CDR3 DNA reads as TGTGCCAGCAGCTTGACAGGCGGGGAGCTGTTTTTT.

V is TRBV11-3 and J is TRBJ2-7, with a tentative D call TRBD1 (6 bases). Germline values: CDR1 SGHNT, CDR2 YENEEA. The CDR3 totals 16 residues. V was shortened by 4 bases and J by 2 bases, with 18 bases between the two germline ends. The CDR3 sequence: CASSSPGTRVPYEQYF. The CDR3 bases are TGTGCCAGCAGCTCCCCCGGGACACGAGTCCCCTACGAGCAGTACTTC.

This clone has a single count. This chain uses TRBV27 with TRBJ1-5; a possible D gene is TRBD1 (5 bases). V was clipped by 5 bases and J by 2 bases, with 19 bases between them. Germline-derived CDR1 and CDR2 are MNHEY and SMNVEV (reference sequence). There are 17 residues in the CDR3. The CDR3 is CASSTTGDSWGNQPQHF. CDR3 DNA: TGTGCCAGCAGTACGACGGGGGATTCTTGGGGCAATCAGCCCCAGCATTTT.

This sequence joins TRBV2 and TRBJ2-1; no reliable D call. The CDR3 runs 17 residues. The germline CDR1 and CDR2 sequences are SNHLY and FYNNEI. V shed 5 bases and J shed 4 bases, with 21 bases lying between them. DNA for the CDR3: TGTGCCAGCAGTCCCCTAGAGACTCAGCGCGTTTACAATGAGCAGTTCTTC. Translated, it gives CASSPLETQRVYNEQFF.

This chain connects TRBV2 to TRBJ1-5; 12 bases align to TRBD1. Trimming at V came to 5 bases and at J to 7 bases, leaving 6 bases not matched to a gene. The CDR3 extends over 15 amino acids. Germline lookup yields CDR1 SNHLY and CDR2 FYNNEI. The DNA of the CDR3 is TGTGCCAGCAGTAGGGGACAGGGGGCCGGGCAGCCCCAGCATTTT. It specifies CASSRGQGAGQPQHF.

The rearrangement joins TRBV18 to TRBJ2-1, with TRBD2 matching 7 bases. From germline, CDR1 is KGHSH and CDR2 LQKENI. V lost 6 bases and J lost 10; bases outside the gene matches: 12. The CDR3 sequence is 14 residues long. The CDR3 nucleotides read TGTGCCAGCTCCCCCGGGAGACTAGCTACGGAGCAGTTCTTC. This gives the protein CASSPGRLATEQFF.

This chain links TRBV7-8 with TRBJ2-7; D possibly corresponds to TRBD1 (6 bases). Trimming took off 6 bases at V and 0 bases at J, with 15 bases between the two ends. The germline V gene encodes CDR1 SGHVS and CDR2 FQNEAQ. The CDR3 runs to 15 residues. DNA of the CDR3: TGTGCCAGCAGTCAGGGGCAGCAACCCTCCTACGAGCAGTACTTC. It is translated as CASSQGQQPSYEQYF. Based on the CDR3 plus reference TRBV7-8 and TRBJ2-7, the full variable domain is GAGVSQSPRYKVAKRGQDVALRCDPISGHVSLFWYQQALGQGPEFLTYFQNEAQLDKSGLPSDRFFAERPEGSVSTLKIQRTQQEDSAVYLCASSQGQQPSYEQYFGPGTRLTVT.

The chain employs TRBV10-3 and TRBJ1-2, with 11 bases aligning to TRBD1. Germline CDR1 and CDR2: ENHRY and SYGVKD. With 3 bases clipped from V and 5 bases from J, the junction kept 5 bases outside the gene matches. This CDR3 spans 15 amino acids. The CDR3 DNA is TGTGCCATCAGTGATTCTGGACAGGGGGCTTATGGCTACACCTTC. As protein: CAISDSGQGAYGYTF.

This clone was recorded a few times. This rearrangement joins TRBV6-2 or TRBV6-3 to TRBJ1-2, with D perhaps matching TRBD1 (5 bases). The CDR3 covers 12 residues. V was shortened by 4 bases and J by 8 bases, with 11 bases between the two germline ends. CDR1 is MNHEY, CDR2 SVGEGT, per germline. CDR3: CASSWSAGGYTF. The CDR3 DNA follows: TGTGCCAGCAGTTGGTCGGCAGGGGGCTACACCTTC.

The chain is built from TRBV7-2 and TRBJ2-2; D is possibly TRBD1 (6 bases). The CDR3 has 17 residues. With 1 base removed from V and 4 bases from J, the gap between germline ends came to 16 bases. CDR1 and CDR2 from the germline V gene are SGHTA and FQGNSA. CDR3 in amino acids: CASSLDLFQGSTGELFF. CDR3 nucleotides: TGTGCCAGCAGCTTAGACCTCTTTCAGGGGAGCACCGGGGAGCTGTTTTTT.

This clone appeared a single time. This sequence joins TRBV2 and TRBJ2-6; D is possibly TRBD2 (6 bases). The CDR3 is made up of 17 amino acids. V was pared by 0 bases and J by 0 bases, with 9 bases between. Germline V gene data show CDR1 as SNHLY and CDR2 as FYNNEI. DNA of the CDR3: TGTGCCAGCAGTGAAGCGCAGGGACTCTCTGGGGCCAACGTCCTGACTTTC. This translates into CASSEAQGLSGANVLTF.

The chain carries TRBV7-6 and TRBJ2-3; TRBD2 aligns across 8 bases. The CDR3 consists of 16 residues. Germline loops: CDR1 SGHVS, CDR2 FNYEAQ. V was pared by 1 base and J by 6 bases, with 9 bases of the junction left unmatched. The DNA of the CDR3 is TGTGCCAGCAGCTTAGTTGGTAGCGGGATAGGTGATACGCAGTATTTT. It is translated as CASSLVGSGIGDTQYF.

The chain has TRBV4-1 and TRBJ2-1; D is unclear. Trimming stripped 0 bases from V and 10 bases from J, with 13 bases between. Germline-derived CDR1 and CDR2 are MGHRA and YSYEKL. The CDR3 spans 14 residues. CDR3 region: CASSQDWAPAEQFF. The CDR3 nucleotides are TGCGCCAGCAGCCAAGATTGGGCACCGGCAGAGCAGTTCTTC.